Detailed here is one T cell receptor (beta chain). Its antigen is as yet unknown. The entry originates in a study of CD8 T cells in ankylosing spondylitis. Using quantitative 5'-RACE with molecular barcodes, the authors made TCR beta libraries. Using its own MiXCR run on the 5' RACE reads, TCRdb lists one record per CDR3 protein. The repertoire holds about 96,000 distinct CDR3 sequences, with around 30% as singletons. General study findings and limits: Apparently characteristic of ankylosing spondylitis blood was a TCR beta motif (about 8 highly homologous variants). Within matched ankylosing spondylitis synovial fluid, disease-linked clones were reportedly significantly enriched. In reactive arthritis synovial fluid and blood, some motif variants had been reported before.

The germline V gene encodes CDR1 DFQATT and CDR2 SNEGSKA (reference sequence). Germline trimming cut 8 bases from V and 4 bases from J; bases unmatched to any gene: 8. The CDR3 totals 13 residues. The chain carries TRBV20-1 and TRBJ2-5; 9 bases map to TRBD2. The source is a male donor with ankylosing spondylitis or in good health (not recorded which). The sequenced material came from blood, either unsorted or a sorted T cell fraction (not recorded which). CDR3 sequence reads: CSFRGGGSETQYF. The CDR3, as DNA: TGCAGTTTTCGCGGGGGGGGATCAGAGACCCAGTACTTC.